This passage covers 30 T cell receptor beta chains from one sample sequenced in a study of shared clonotypes between healthy human individuals. The method was immunoSEQ multiplex PCR; TCRdb's version includes in-frame clones alone and lacks a portion of them. The table shows over 2 million clones, with less than 95% occurring only once. Material: naive CD4+ T cells from PBMCs. Subset noted: CD45RA+ positively selected. These receptors all come from a man between 18 and 35 years old in good health. Some clones in this sample may be carry-over from other donors' samples.

The rearrangement links TRBV5-1 to TRBJ1-1, with D perhaps matching TRBD1 (6 bases). Germline CDR1 is SGHRS and CDR2 is YFSETQ. This CDR3 has 15 residues. V gave up 3 bases and J gave up 0 bases, with 12 bases separating them. The CDR3 DNA reads TGCGCCAGCAGCTCGACAGGATTAATGAACACTGAAGCTTTCTTT. This encodes CASSSTGLMNTEAFF. Based on the CDR3 plus reference TRBV5-1 and TRBJ1-1, the full variable domain is KAGVTQTPRYLIKTRGQQVTLSCSPISGHRSVSWYQQTPGQGLQFLFEYFSETQRNKGNFPGRFSGRQFSNSRSEMNVSTLELGDSALYLCASSSTGLMNTEAFFGQGTRLTVV.

The gene calls are TRBV2 and TRBJ2-7; D is undetermined. The length of the CDR3 is 11 residues. Germline V gene lookup returns CDR1 SNHLY and CDR2 FYNNEI. Trimming shortened V by 7 bases and J by 2 bases, and 6 bases separated the two germline ends. The CDR3 DNA is TGTGCCAGCACCTATACCTACGAGCAGTACTTC. Translating it yields CASTYTYEQYF. Supplemented by reference TRBV2 and TRBJ2-7, the full variable domain reads EPEVTQTPSHQVTQMGQEVILRCVPISNHLYFYWYRQILGQKVEFLVSFYNNEISEKSEIFDDQFSVERPDGSNFTLKIRSTKLEDSAMYFCASTYTYEQYFGPGTRLTVT.

This clone showed up just a few times. V is TRBV28 and J is TRBJ1-1; D gene unclear. The length of the CDR3 is 14 residues. The germline gives CDR1 MDHEN, CDR2 SYDVKM. V was trimmed by 3 bases and J by 0 bases, leaving 8 bases between them. The CDR3 sequence is CASSFGRMNTEAFF. CDR3 nucleotides: TGTGCCAGCAGTTTTGGACGGATGAACACTGAAGCTTTCTTT. Looking up the rest from reference TRBV28 and TRBJ1-1 gives the full variable domain: DVKVTQSSRYLVKRTGEKVFLECVQDMDHENMFWYRQDPGLGLRLIYFSYDVKMKEKGDIPEGYSVSREKKERFSLILESASTNQTSMYLCASSFGRMNTEAFFGQGTRLTVV.

This rearrangement joins TRBV7-3 to TRBJ1-1, with D tentatively TRBD1 (5 bases). Germline CDR1 SGHTA, CDR2 FQGTGA. V was trimmed by 6 bases and J by 5 bases, leaving 10 bases between them. The CDR3 is made up of 12 amino acids. The CDR3 DNA reads TGTGCCAGCAGTCCTGGGGGGACTGAAGCTTTCTTT. Its protein is CASSPGGTEAFF. Full variable domain (rest looked up from reference TRBV7-3 and TRBJ1-1): GAGVSQTPSNKVTEKGKYVELRCDPISGHTALYWYRQSLGQGPEFLIYFQGTGAADDSGLPNDRFFAVRPEGSVSTLKIQRTERGDSAVYLCASSPGGTEAFFGQGTRLTVV.

The V call is TRBV6-4, the J call TRBJ1-1; 8 bases map to TRBD1. Trimming removed 2 bases from V and 2 bases from J; junction bases left unmatched: 7. This CDR3 has 16 residues. The germline V gene has CDR1 MRHNA and CDR2 SNTAGT. The CDR3 DNA is TGTGCCAGCAGTGACCCTATAGGGACAGGCAACACTGAAGCTTTCTTT. Protein sequence: CASSDPIGTGNTEAFF.

This clone was recorded once. The chain combines TRBV7-3 with TRBJ2-3; 14 nucleotides agree with TRBD2. The J segment lost 2 bases and the V segment lost 2 bases, leaving 6 bases of the junction unmatched. The CDR3 contains 18 residues. The V gene's germline CDR1 is SGHTA and CDR2 FQGTGA. The CDR3 protein is CASSLGLAGGVPTDTQYF. The CDR3, as DNA: TGTGCCAGCAGCTTAGGACTAGCGGGAGGCGTCCCCACAGATACGCAGTATTTT.

The rearrangement links TRBV2 to TRBJ1-5; no reliable D call. Trimming left V 1 base short and J 2 bases short, with 12 bases between. The CDR3 runs to 16 residues. CDR1 SNHLY and CDR2 FYNNEI come from the germline V gene. The CDR3 sequence: CASSEGTGMGNQPQHF. CDR3 in DNA: TGTGCCAGCAGTGAAGGGACGGGGATGGGCAATCAGCCCCAGCATTTT.

The chain is built from TRBV5-1 and TRBJ2-1; weak D call: TRBD2 (5 bases). Germline-derived CDR1 and CDR2 are SGHRS and YFSETQ. This CDR3 has 13 amino acids. The ends were cut back, 2 bases at V and 6 bases at J, with 9 bases in the middle. The CDR3 nucleotides are TGCGCCAGCAGCTTTAGCGTTAGCAATGAGCAGTTCTTC. This codes for CASSFSVSNEQFF.

Only a few counts were recorded for this clone. The chain recombines TRBV2 with TRBJ1-1, with 9 positions matching TRBD1. This CDR3 has 15 amino acids. V dropped 2 bases and J dropped 1; count of bases not matched to a gene: 2. Looked up from germline, CDR1 is SNHLY and CDR2 is FYNNEI. The CDR3 bases are TGTGCCAGCAGTGAATTGGGACAGGGGAACACTGAAGCTTTCTTT. This gives the protein CASSELGQGNTEAFF.

This sequence joins TRBV4-1 and TRBJ1-4; 10 bases line up with TRBD1. The CDR3 totals 15 residues. Germline V gives CDR1 MGHRA, CDR2 YSYEKL. V lost 6 bases, J lost 7 bases, and 8 bases stayed unmatched. The CDR3 region has the DNA TGCGCCAGCAGGCAACCGGGACAGGGGAGTGAAAAACTGTTTTTT. Translated: CASRQPGQGSEKLFF.

This CDR3 reads CASSTGVGSYNEQFF. CDR3 sequence (DNA): TGTGCCAGCTCCACCGGGGTAGGCTCCTACAATGAGCAGTTCTTC. V and J are TRBV9 and TRBJ2-1, with D tentatively TRBD2 (5 bases). Germline V gene sequence: CDR1 SGDLS, CDR2 YYNGEE. V dropped 7 bases and J dropped 0 bases, with 14 bases sitting between them. This CDR3 region has 15 residues.

The chain couples TRBV30 to TRBJ1-4; perhaps TRBD1 as D (6 bases). The CDR3 runs to 16 residues. CDR1 GTSNPN and CDR2 SVGIG come from the germline V gene (reference sequence). Trimming left V 3 bases short and J 0 bases short, with 14 bases between. The CDR3 coding sequence is TGTGCCTGGAGACAGGGAGTGATTTCAACTAATGAAAAACTGTTTTTT. This sequence encodes CAWRQGVISTNEKLFF.

This chain uses TRBV18 with TRBJ1-4; a possible D gene is TRBD1 (5 bases). V was clipped by 6 bases and J by 6 bases, with 20 bases between them. The CDR3 is 16 amino acids. From germline, CDR1 is KGHSH and CDR2 LQKENI. The chain's CDR3 is CASSSQSRGGDEKLFF. CDR3 bases: TGTGCCAGCTCTTCACAGAGTCGAGGAGGGGATGAAAAACTGTTTTTT.

The rearrangement uses TRBV29-1 and TRBJ2-5, with D tentatively TRBD1 (7 bases). V shed 5 bases and J shed 4 bases, with 23 bases lying between them. The CDR3 extends over 16 amino acids. The germline CDR1 and CDR2 sequences are SQVTM and ANQGSEA. The CDR3, as DNA: TGCAGCGTTATCGGAGGGGTGACAGGGATCCTAGAGACCCAGTACTTC. Translated, it gives CSVIGGVTGILETQYF.

The rearrangement links TRBV5-1 to TRBJ2-7, with D tentatively TRBD2 (6 bases). This CDR3 region has 15 residues. From germline, CDR1 is SGHRS and CDR2 YFSETQ. The V gene lost 2 bases and the J gene lost 0 bases, with 12 bases spanning the gap. The DNA of the CDR3 is TGCGCCAGCAGCTTAACGGCGGGATCCTCCTACGAGCAGTACTTC. Protein: CASSLTAGSSYEQYF.

The chain carries TRBV30 and TRBJ1-2; the D is unclear. The CDR3 length is 15 residues. V was cut by 0 bases and J by 4 bases, with 15 bases left in between. Germline V gives CDR1 GTSNPN, CDR2 SVGIG (reference sequence). CDR3 DNA sequence: TGTGCCTGGAGTGTAGAGGCTCGGATGAGCTATGGCTACACCTTC. Translated: CAWSVEARMSYGYTF.

The chain combines TRBV5-4 with TRBJ2-2, with 9 bases fitting TRBD1. Trimming cost V 3 bases and J 5 bases; bases outside gene matches: 11. The CDR3 extends over 17 amino acids. CDR1 is SGHNT and CDR2 is YYREEE in the germline V gene (reference sequence). The chain's CDR3 is CASSSSGTGWVTGELFF. The CDR3 DNA follows: TGTGCCAGCAGCTCCTCCGGGACAGGGTGGGTAACCGGGGAGCTGTTTTTT.

The chain carries TRBV7-3 and TRBJ2-1; 8 bases fit TRBD1. Germline-derived CDR1 and CDR2 are SGHTA and FQGTGA. Losses at the gene ends were 5 bases for V and 1 base for J; bases not matched to a gene: 7. The CDR3 sequence is 16 residues long. The CDR3 nucleotides are TGTGCCAGCAGCGGCGGACAGGGTGGGTCCTACAATGAGCAGTTCTTC. This translates into CASSGGQGGSYNEQFF.

The chain couples TRBV14 to TRBJ2-3; D remains unclear. V gave up 8 bases and J gave up 2 bases, with 14 bases separating them. The CDR3 runs to 14 residues. CDR1 and CDR2 from the germline V gene are SGHDN and FVKESK. The CDR3 here is CASGPRWVTDTQYF. CDR3 coding DNA: TGTGCCAGCGGTCCCCGGTGGGTCACAGATACGCAGTATTTT.

The chain combines TRBV11-3 with TRBJ2-5; maybe TRBD1 (6 bases). Trimming removed 0 bases at V and 1 base at J, with 9 bases between. The CDR3 spans 15 residues. Germline V gives CDR1 SGHNT, CDR2 YENEEA. The CDR3: CASSLEGTFQETQYF. As DNA, the CDR3 is TGTGCCAGCAGCTTAGAGGGGACATTCCAAGAGACCCAGTACTTC.

The J gene is TRBJ2-7, the V gene TRBV7-2; tentative D call: TRBD1 (5 bases). The CDR3 contains 13 residues. Between the trimmed V and J ends, which lost 4 bases and 6 bases, there was a span of 13 bases. CDR1 is SGHTA, CDR2 FQGNSA, per germline. CDR3 amino acids: CASSSFQGSEQYF. The CDR3 nucleotides read TGTGCCAGCAGCTCCTTTCAGGGTTCCGAGCAGTACTTC.

The chain combines TRBV5-1 with TRBJ1-1; the D is unclear. The CDR3 runs 14 residues. V dropped 4 bases and J dropped 5 bases, with 15 bases sitting between them. Per germline, CDR1 SGHRS and CDR2 YFSETQ. CDR3 DNA sequence: TGCGCCAGCAGCCTCGGGTTCGCGCAGACTGAAGCTTTCTTT. Translating it yields CASSLGFAQTEAFF. The variable domain in full, with the rest retrieved from reference TRBV5-1 and TRBJ1-1, is KAGVTQTPRYLIKTRGQQVTLSCSPISGHRSVSWYQQTPGQGLQFLFEYFSETQRNKGNFPGRFSGRQFSNSRSEMNVSTLELGDSALYLCASSLGFAQTEAFFGQGTRLTVV.

Concerning this clone: The identical CDR3 is also encoded by other nucleotide sequences in the sample. The CDR3 spells CASSPMGTEAFF. CDR3 DNA: TGTGCCAGCTCTCCTATGGGCACTGAAGCTTTCTTT. The V call is TRBV18, the J call TRBJ1-1; D call uncertain. The germline CDR1 and CDR2 sequences are KGHSH and LQKENI. This CDR3 spans 12 amino acids. V gave up 6 bases and J gave up 4 bases, with 9 bases separating them.

This clone was detected once. CDR3 sequence reads: CASKTQGVDTEAFF. The CDR3 bases are TGTGCCAGCAAGACTCAGGGCGTGGACACTGAAGCTTTCTTT. The chain recombines TRBV5-8 with TRBJ1-1; TRBD1 is a possible D gene (5 bases). Looked up from germline, CDR1 is SGHTS and CDR2 is YDEGEE. This CDR3 spans 14 amino acids. V lost 6 bases, J lost 3 bases, and 15 bases lay in between.

The chain joins TRBV6-1 to TRBJ1-1; no clear D gene. The V end was cut by 2 bases, the J end by 6 bases, with 13 bases between. The CDR3 length is 14 residues. Germline CDR1 and CDR2: MNHNS and SASEGT. As DNA, the CDR3 is TGTGCCAGCAGTGAAATCCCTGAGGGAGCTGAAGCTTTCTTT. Encoded protein: CASSEIPEGAEAFF.

The sample holds a few counts of this clone. The rearrangement uses TRBV19 and TRBJ1-1; tentatively, D is TRBD1 (5 bases). The CDR3 covers 13 residues. Germline V gene lookup returns CDR1 LNHDA and CDR2 SQIVND (reference sequence). Trimming stripped 3 bases from V and 6 bases from J, with 11 bases between. The CDR3 here is CASSMGRVPEAFF. The CDR3 coding sequence is TGTGCCAGTAGTATGGGCAGGGTCCCTGAAGCTTTCTTT. The full variable domain, in which reference TRBV19 and TRBJ1-1 provide the parts outside the CDR3, is DGGITQSPKYLFRKEGQNVTLSCEQNLNHDAMYWYRQDPGQGLRLIYYSQIVNDFQKGDIAEGYSVSREKKESFPLTVTSAQKNPTAFYLCASSMGRVPEAFFGQGTRLTVV.

This clone was observed a handful of times. The V gene is TRBV29-1, the J gene TRBJ1-4; TRBD1 matches at 9 bases. The germline gives CDR1 SQVTM, CDR2 ANQGSEA. This CDR3 has 14 amino acids. Trimming removed 2 bases from V and 7 bases from J; junction bases left unmatched: 5. CDR3 protein: CSVEKQGAGEKLFF. In nucleotides, the CDR3 is TGCAGCGTTGAAAAACAGGGGGCGGGTGAAAAACTGTTTTTT.

Remarks on this clone: The same CDR3 also results from other DNA sequences found in this sample. This chain connects TRBV6-1 to TRBJ2-7; no reliable D call. The CDR3 is 10 amino acids. Trimming took 8 bases from V and 3 from J, leaving 5 bases between them. Germline V gene lookup returns CDR1 MNHNS and CDR2 SASEGT. CDR3 in amino acids: CASRSYEQYF. Here the CDR3 DNA reads TGTGCCAGCCGTAGCTACGAGCAGTACTTC.

This rearrangement joins TRBV7-8 to TRBJ2-1, with 9 bases lining up with TRBD2. This CDR3 contains 17 residues. V lost 5 bases and J lost 0; bases outside the gene matches: 8. Germline V gene sequence: CDR1 SGHVS, CDR2 FQNEAQ. The CDR3 here is CASSQGLAGTSYNEQFF. In DNA, the CDR3 is TGTGCCAGCAGCCAGGGGCTAGCGGGGACCTCCTACAATGAGCAGTTCTTC.

The CDR3 region has the DNA TGTGCCAGCAGCTTGGGCGGGAGGGACACCGGGGAGCTGTTTTTT. This sequence encodes CASSLGGRDTGELFF. J is TRBJ2-2 and V is TRBV5-4; 9 bases agree with TRBD2. The CDR3 has 15 residues. V was pared by 0 bases and J by 3 bases, with 0 bases of the junction left unmatched. CDR1 SGHNT and CDR2 YYREEE come from the germline V gene (reference sequence).